These 20 T cell receptor beta chains came from one sample sequenced in a study of monozygotic twins with cystic fibrosis. Using immunoSEQ multiplex PCR, the repertoire was profiled, and TCRdb retains in-frame clones only, with some absent. The sample contains about 39,000 clones, 80% to 95% of which appear only once. The specimen was blood. The receptors derive from a boy between 2 and 10 years old with cystic fibrosis.

This sequence joins TRBV6-6 and TRBJ1-6; 9 nucleotides line up with TRBD1. The ends lost 7 bases at V and 6 bases at J; junction bases unmatched: 7. The CDR3 extends over 15 amino acids. Germline V gives CDR1 MNHNY, CDR2 SVGAGI (reference sequence). The CDR3 region is CASKTGGWGNSPLHF. The CDR3 DNA sequence: TGTGCCAGCAAAACAGGGGGCTGGGGTAATTCACCCCTCCACTTT.

The J gene is TRBJ1-3, the V gene TRBV6-6; tentative D call: TRBD1 (5 bases). V lost 8 bases to trimming and J lost 1 base, with 12 bases between them. CDR1 is MNHNY, CDR2 SVGAGI, per germline (reference sequence). This CDR3 contains 14 residues. This chain's CDR3 is CASAYGGSGNTIYF. Written as DNA, the CDR3 is TGTGCCAGCGCATATGGGGGTTCTGGAAACACCATATATTTT.

The J gene is TRBJ2-7, the V gene TRBV7-6; tentative D call: TRBD1 (5 bases). The CDR3 is 13 amino acids. V lost 1 base and J lost 2, with 6 bases in between. The germline V gene has CDR1 SGHVS and CDR2 FNYEAQ. CDR3 in DNA: TGTGCCAGCAGCTTAGGGACAACCTACGAGCAGTACTTC. Translated: CASSLGTTYEQYF.

This clone came up a few times. This chain connects TRBV10-1 to TRBJ1-1; D gene uncertain. Trimming pared 6 bases from V and 0 bases from J, leaving 8 bases between. The CDR3 extends over 13 amino acids. Germline V lookup: CDR1 WNHNN, CDR2 SYGVQD (reference sequence). In DNA form, the CDR3 reads TGCGCCAGCAGAATAGGGTTGAACACTGAAGCTTTCTTT. It specifies CASRIGLNTEAFF.

This chain uses TRBV5-4 with TRBJ2-5; D could derive from TRBD1 or TRBD2 (6 bases each). The CDR3 is made up of 13 amino acids. The ends were cut back, 4 bases at V and 3 bases at J, with 10 bases in the middle. Germline CDR1 reads SGHNT; CDR2 reads YYREEE (reference sequence). In nucleotides, the CDR3 is TGTGCCAGCAGCGCGGGACAAGAAGAGACCCAGTACTTC. As protein: CASSAGQEETQYF.

The CDR3 here is CASSPGQGDYEQYF. CDR3 in DNA: TGCGCCAGCAGCCCGGGACAGGGGGACTACGAGCAGTACTTC. The chain recombines TRBV5-1 with TRBJ2-7; the match to TRBD1 covers 11 bases. The V gene's germline CDR1 is SGHRS and CDR2 YFSETQ. This CDR3 spans 14 amino acids. Trimming removed 4 bases from V and 3 bases from J; junction bases left unmatched: 3.

This chain joins TRBV4-1 and TRBJ2-7; D unclear. The CDR3 runs to 14 residues. Germline values: CDR1 MGHRA, CDR2 YSYEKL. Trimming shortened V by 6 bases and J by 5 bases, and 17 bases separated the two germline ends. The CDR3 spells CASSFSSYVDEQYF. DNA of the CDR3: TGCGCCAGCAGTTTCAGTTCTTATGTGGACGAGCAGTACTTC.

V usage is TRBV7-7 and J usage is TRBJ2-2; D possibly corresponds to TRBD1 (5 bases). Trimming left V 1 base short and J 6 bases short, with 15 bases between. Germline CDR1 is SSHAT and CDR2 is FNYEAQ (reference sequence). This CDR3 is built from 16 residues. This chain's CDR3 is CASSLGGGQGPGELFF. The CDR3 DNA reads as TGTGCCAGCAGCTTAGGGGGCGGCCAAGGGCCCGGGGAGCTGTTTTTT.

This sequence joins TRBV25-1 and TRBJ1-2; D gene ambiguous. Germline V gives CDR1 MGHDK, CDR2 SYGVNS. The CDR3 totals 11 residues. The V end lost 4 bases, the J end lost 5 bases, and 5 bases lay between the germline ends. CDR3 protein: CASSGGYGYTF. CDR3 nucleotides: TGTGCCAGCAGTGGGGGTTATGGCTACACCTTC.

This chain joins TRBV7-9 and TRBJ2-2; maybe TRBD1 (6 bases). From germline, CDR1 is SEHNR and CDR2 FQNEAQ (reference sequence). Trimming removed 3 bases at V and 1 base at J, with 9 bases between. The CDR3 runs to 15 residues. CDR3 amino acids: CASSFEGVNTGELFF. The CDR3 nucleotides are TGTGCCAGCAGCTTTGAGGGGGTGAACACCGGGGAGCTGTTTTTT. The whole variable domain, remainder taken from reference TRBV7-9 and TRBJ2-2, is DTGVSQNPRHKITKRGQNVTFRCDPISEHNRLYWYRQTLGQGPEFLTYFQNEAQLEKSRLLSDRFSAERPKGSFSTLEIQRTEQGDSAMYLCASSFEGVNTGELFFGEGSRLTVL.

The chain combines TRBV29-1 with TRBJ1-2; a possible D gene is TRBD1 (6 bases). V dropped 3 bases and J dropped 4 bases, with 27 bases sitting between them. The CDR3 has 18 residues. Germline V gene lookup returns CDR1 SQVTM and CDR2 ANQGSEA. In DNA, the CDR3 is TGCAGCGTTGAGGGAATACCGGCAGGGGCCTGGACTCTCTATGGCTACACCTTC. It translates to CSVEGIPAGAWTLYGYTF.

This clone was observed a single time. The V gene is TRBV13, the J gene TRBJ1-2; TRBD1 aligns across 9 bases. Trimming took 5 bases from V and 5 from J; bases not matched to a gene: 15. CDR1 and CDR2 (germline): PRHDT, FYEKMQ (reference sequence). The length of the CDR3 is 17 residues. The CDR3 spells CASSRLQQGARRYGYTF. CDR3 DNA: TGTGCCAGCAGCCGACTTCAACAGGGGGCGCGCCGGTATGGCTACACCTTC. Supplemented by reference TRBV13 and TRBJ1-2, the full variable domain reads AAGVIQSPRHLIKEKRETATLKCYPIPRHDTVYWYQQGPGQDPQFLISFYEKMQSDKGSIPDRFSAQQFSDYHSELNMSSLELGDSALYFCASSRLQQGARRYGYTFGSGTRLTVV.

J is TRBJ1-1 and V is TRBV12-5; D ambiguous. The CDR3 covers 12 residues. Germline V gene sequence: CDR1 LGHNT, CDR2 FRNRAP. Trimming left V 10 bases short and J 1 base short, with 10 bases between. CDR3 DNA sequence: TGTGCTACGAGTAAGCCGAACACTGAAGCTTTCTTT. Translating it yields CATSKPNTEAFF.

The chain employs TRBV9 and TRBJ2-6, with D hard to call. This CDR3 region has 14 residues. Germline CDR1 and CDR2: SGDLS and YYNGEE. Trimming took 4 bases from V and 0 from J, leaving 5 bases between them. The CDR3 coding sequence is TGTGCCAGCAGCCCGCCCTCTGGGGCCAACGTCCTGACTTTC. Translation gives CASSPPSGANVLTF.

J is TRBJ1-4 and V is TRBV5-8, with D possibly being TRBD1 (5 bases). With 2 bases removed from V and 6 bases from J, the gap between germline ends came to 14 bases. Germline CDR1 and CDR2: SGHTS and YDEGEE. This CDR3 comprises 15 residues. Here the CDR3 DNA reads TGTGCCAGCAGCTTTGTGGGGGTCATTCATGAAAAACTGTTTTTT. Translated, it gives CASSFVGVIHEKLFF.

This clone came up once. The chain couples TRBV19 to TRBJ2-3; TRBD2 agrees at 8 bases. Per germline, CDR1 LNHDA and CDR2 SQIVND (reference sequence). CDR3 length equals 14 residues. J gave up 1 base and V 9 bases, and 6 bases lay outside the gene matches. The CDR3 DNA sequence: TGTGCCAGCACCAGCGGGGGAGGCACAGATACGCAGTATTTT. Translation: CASTSGGGTDTQYF.

The chain combines TRBV5-1 with TRBJ1-5; TRBD1 matches 7 bases. J was trimmed by 3 bases and V by 0 bases; bases with no gene match: 3. The CDR3 covers 15 residues. The germline V gene has CDR1 SGHRS and CDR2 YFSETQ. CDR3 nucleotide sequence: TGCGCCAGCAGCTTGGCCGGGACAGTCAATCAGCCCCAGCATTTT. As protein: CASSLAGTVNQPQHF.

This clone has only one observation. V and J are TRBV5-8 and TRBJ1-2, with a tentative D call TRBD1 (5 bases). The CDR3 runs 12 residues. V shed 1 base and J shed 7 bases, with 8 bases lying between them. Germline CDR1 SGHTS, CDR2 YDEGEE. Written as DNA, the CDR3 is TGTGCCAGCAGCTTGAAGGGGTCTGGCTACACCTTC. Translated, it gives CASSLKGSGYTF.

The rearrangement uses TRBV4-1 and TRBJ2-7; no firm D call. From germline, CDR1 is MGHRA and CDR2 YSYEKL. This CDR3 region has 16 residues. V was trimmed by 1 base and J by 2 bases, leaving 15 bases between them. This CDR3 reads CASSQVVQSLTYEQYF. The CDR3 DNA is TGCGCCAGCAGCCAAGTTGTGCAGAGCCTGACCTACGAGCAGTACTTC.

The chain joins TRBV2 to TRBJ2-6; no clear D gene. V was cut by 9 bases and J by 4 bases, with 10 bases left in between. This CDR3 region has 13 residues. Germline loops: CDR1 SNHLY, CDR2 FYNNEI. The CDR3 reads CARSVAGANVLTF. CDR3 coding DNA: TGTGCCAGATCAGTAGCCGGGGCCAACGTCCTGACTTTC.